The entry below gives a single TCR beta chain sequence along with its context. This receptor's antigen is unknown. No qualities accompany the bases; no much larger clone lies one base away. Inclusive of the bounding cysteine and phenylalanine, the CDR3 is 13 residues long. Only the CDR3 part of the read is kept: 39 bases, read in frame from the first base. The germline V gene supplies CDR1 MNHEY and CDR2 SVGAGI. V is clipped by 5 bases and J by 7 bases, and the sequence between their germline boundaries is 13 bases long. The data were obtained in a study of early stage breast cancer tumors (dated by TCRdb to about 2017). About the study as a whole: Of the roughly 15 invasive breast tumors, about a dozen were found to be estrogen receptor-positive, progesterone receptor-positive and HER2-negative. Of the roughly twelve ER+/PR+/HER2- tumors, eight were classified as invasive ductal carcinomas and four as invasive lobular carcinomas. On average, each sample got 7.5 to 10-fold read coverage. Across all samples, 2 million to 3 million templates representing nearly 1,100,000 unique clonotypes were detected.

Taken from about 2-4 cm away from the tumor, the adjacent normal breast tissue was rinsed with PBS and kept in prechilled RNAlater. Normal breast tissue often required about 95-310 mg of tissue for sufficient DNA because of high lipid content and low cell density. The study profiled bulk TCR beta-chain repertoires in matched peripheral blood, tumor and adjacent normal breast tissue taken from fewer than 20 patients with early-stage breast cancer. The Qiagen AllPrep DNA/RNA Mini kit was used for genomic DNA extraction. Every sample was amplified as two independent genomic DNA replicates, using roughly 0.5 ug for blood and roughly 1.6 ug for tumor or normal breast. TCRB sequencing of genomic DNA was carried out with the ImmunoSeq Intro kit according to the manufacturer's instructions. The multiplex PCR ran for 30 to 40 cycles using proprietary primers and spike-in control sequences for absolute quantification. Single-end 150-bp reads were used to sequence an 87-bp fragment covering the CDR3 and the flanking V and J genes. Seven samples, with two replicates for each sample, were multiplexed per lane of an Illumina MiSeq using version 3.0 chemistry. In the authors' own workflow: Raw data were processed by the vendor's proprietary pipeline, with both replicates merged into one result per sample. Clonotypes were defined as productive rearrangements sharing the V-gene family, CDR3 amino acid sequence and J-gene segment. Clonality was computed as 1 minus the normalized Shannon entropy (Pielou evenness) of TCRB abundances. T cell density was estimated as total templates divided by the number of input cells, with the number of input cells inferred from the DNA input amount. Total repertoire diversity and clonality were estimated with Recon using default parameters. Tumor-enriched clonotypes were defined as having over 0.1% abundance in tumor and at least 32-fold higher abundance than in normal breast. Drawn from immuneACCESS, this table holds only the in-frame rearrangements with V and J called that TCRdb kept. Clones are partly lost; checked studies trace under half to an unresolved V gene and leave the rest unexplained. The V and J calls and clone size come from that table; D and trimming were worked out from the DNA. Here the sample has about 15,000 clones; approximately 88% occur a single time. The ten top clones hold less than 5.5% of the sample.

Here is what the overall study found, with its caveats: Because the cohort was small, a breakdown by tumor subtype could not be done. Enriched TCRB sequences shared across patients were found to be mostly commonly generated sequences that were unlikely to play an important role in the tumor microenvironment. Bulk genomic DNA sequencing of unsorted cells missed chain pairing and functional markers such as CD4, CD8 and FOXP3. Repertoires from blood and normal breast were more alike than repertoires from blood and tumor, and in about 90% of the 16 patients, comparing each tissue with blood separated tumor from normal. Compared with adjacent normal breast tissue, tumors had higher clonality and roughly 2.5-fold greater T cell density.

Recombination joined TRBV6-5 with TRBJ2-3; the D gene is perhaps TRBD2, from 5 matching bases. The sequence was obtained from a person aged 25 to 40 with breast cancer. Specimen: normal breast tissue next to the tumor. The CDR3 reads as follows: CASSESEVNTQYF. The nucleotides read TGTGCCAGCAGTGAATCGGAGGTAAATACGCAGTATTTT.